A selection of T cell receptor beta chains follows, all from one sample in a study of T cells in Graves' hyperthyroidism and ophthalmopathy. From the multiplex PCR reads, TCRdb called clonotypes with MiXCR, one entry per CDR3 protein. Among fewer than 700,000 distinct CDR3 sequences listed, about 17% were seen once. Specimen: blood. The receptors stem from a woman in her thirties with Graves' hyperthyroidism. CDR3s include the opening cysteine and the closing phenylalanine or tryptophan. A D gene is named only where the DNA matches it firmly. Some rows mark clone size as missing; the rest say once, few, many or name a class of expanded clone.

cdr3_aa cdr3_nt j_call d_call clone_size v_call
CASLLAGGQRSYNEQFF TGTGCCAGCCTACTAGCGGGAGGACAACGCTCCTACAATGAGCAGTTCTTC TRBJ2-1 TRBD2 many TRBV6-2/TRBV6-3
CASRRSGSSYEQYF TGTGCCAGCAGAAGGTCAGGCAGCTCCTACGAGCAGTACTTC TRBJ2-7 - few TRBV3-1
CSASLSGGDTGELFF TGCAGTGCTAGTCTCAGCGGGGGTGACACCGGGGAGCTGTTTTTT TRBJ2-2 TRBD2 few TRBV20-1
CATSREYRGRNEKLFF TGTGCCACCAGCAGGGAGTACAGGGGGCGTAATGAAAAACTGTTTTTT TRBJ1-4 TRBD1 - TRBV15
CSQQGTPREGNTEAFF TGCAGTCAACAGGGTACCCCACGAGAGGGGAACACTGAAGCTTTCTTT TRBJ1-1 - many TRBV20-1
CASSLIGYGYEQYF TGTGCCAGCAGTTTAATTGGATACGGGTACGAGCAGTACTTC TRBJ2-7 - few TRBV27
CASSTHQGGNEQFF TGTGCCAGCAGCACCCACCAGGGGGGGAATGAGCAGTTCTTC TRBJ2-1 - many TRBV7-2
CASSQVYSSGNTIYF TGCGCCAGCAGCCAAGTCTACAGCTCTGGAAACACCATATATTTT TRBJ1-3 - - TRBV5-1
CASSLSTGASETQYF TGTGCCAGCAGCTTATCCACCGGAGCCTCTGAGACCCAGTACTTC TRBJ2-5 - few TRBV7-9
CASVGTGRNYNEQFF TGTGCCAGCGTCGGGACAGGGCGGAACTACAATGAGCAGTTCTTC TRBJ2-1 TRBD1 many TRBV28
CASSRPGEETQYF TGTGCCAGCAGCCGGCCCGGGGAAGAGACCCAGTACTTC TRBJ2-5 - - TRBV4-2
CASSRTTEGNEQFF TGTGCCAGCTCACGTACCACGGAGGGGAATGAGCAGTTCTTC TRBJ2-1 - few TRBV18
CASIIAGTSVYEQYF TGTGCCAGCATCATAGCCGGGACTAGCGTCTACGAGCAGTACTTC TRBJ2-7 TRBD2 - TRBV5-6
CSANDRGRGYTEAFF TGCAGTGCTAACGACAGGGGGCGAGGGTACACTGAAGCTTTCTTT TRBJ1-1 TRBD1 many TRBV20-1
CASRFHPGTGVDTQYF TGTGCCAGCAGATTTCATCCCGGGACTGGGGTGGATACGCAGTATTTT TRBJ2-3 - many TRBV7-2
CSVQATSYEQYF TGCAGCGTACAGGCAACATCCTACGAGCAGTACTTC TRBJ2-7 - - TRBV29-1
CASSPLTSGRTVGELFF TGTGCCAGCAGCCCATTGACTAGCGGGAGAACCGTCGGGGAGCTGTTTTTT TRBJ2-2 TRBD2 few TRBV6-1
CASSPPGGQYYGYTF TGCGCCAGCAGCCCCCCCGGGGGTCAGTACTATGGCTACACCTTC TRBJ1-2 - few TRBV5-1
CASSYDTDTQYF TGTGCCAGCAGTTACGACACAGATACGCAGTATTTT TRBJ2-3 - many TRBV6-2/TRBV6-3
CATSPGQISYEQYF TGTGCCACCAGCCCGGGACAGATTTCCTACGAGCAGTACTTC TRBJ2-7 TRBD1 many TRBV24-1
CASSPYTGTGGNEQYF TGTGCCAGCTCACCATACACCGGGACAGGGGGGAACGAGCAGTACTTC TRBJ2-7 TRBD1 few TRBV18
CASSFGSGGYTF TGTGCCAGCAGTTTCGGGTCAGGTGGCTACACCTTC TRBJ1-2 - few TRBV6-1
CASSFSSTANTGELFF TGTGCCAGCAGCTTTTCGTCTACTGCGAACACCGGGGAGCTGTTTTTT TRBJ2-2 - few TRBV11-2
CATSDKRQGRNYNEQFF TGTGCCACCAGTGATAAGCGACAGGGCCGGAATTACAATGAGCAGTTCTTC TRBJ2-1 TRBD1 many TRBV24-1
CASSYSDTRTEAFF TGTGCCAGCAGTTACTCCGACACACGGACTGAAGCTTTCTTT TRBJ1-1 - many TRBV6-5
CASSFALGGTEAFF TGTGCCAGCAGTTTTGCACTCGGGGGGACTGAAGCTTTCTTT TRBJ1-1 - - TRBV27
CSAHEGRGPQQPQHF TGCAGTGCCCATGAGGGGAGGGGTCCCCAACAGCCCCAGCATTTT TRBJ1-5 - few TRBV20-1
CASRRGRDRNTGELFF TGTGCCAGCAGGCGAGGGCGGGACAGGAACACCGGGGAGCTGTTTTTT TRBJ2-2 - - TRBV11-2
CSVERENTDTQYF TGCAGCGTTGAGCGGGAGAACACAGATACGCAGTATTTT TRBJ2-3 TRBD2 - TRBV29-1
CASSPATSYNQPQHF TGTGCCAGCTCACCAGCGACCTCCTACAATCAGCCCCAGCATTTT TRBJ1-5 - many TRBV18
CASSMGRGISPLHF TGTGCCAGTAGTATGGGAAGGGGCATCTCACCCCTCCACTTT TRBJ1-6 - once TRBV19
CASSPTLSVRDRGRKSYNEQFF TGTGCCAGCAGCCCGACTTTAAGCGTTCGGGACAGGGGGCGTAAGTCCTACAATGAGCAGTTCTTC TRBJ2-1 TRBD1 - TRBV7-3
CAWNLGYEQYF TGTGCCTGGAACTTGGGCTACGAGCAGTACTTC TRBJ2-7 - many TRBV30
CASSWEFGLRGPYSYEQYF TGTGCCAGCAGCTGGGAGTTCGGCCTTCGCGGGCCGTACTCCTACGAGCAGTACTTC TRBJ2-7 - - TRBV5-6
CASSLASFPYEQYF TGTGCCAGCAGCTTAGCCAGTTTCCCCTACGAGCAGTACTTC TRBJ2-7 - few TRBV7-9
CASSLNSIWGTGANVLTF TGTGCCAGCAGCTTAAATTCGATCTGGGGCACTGGGGCCAACGTCCTGACTTTC TRBJ2-6 - once TRBV7-9
CASSLNGLPGAGDPYEQYF TGTGCCAGCAGCTTAAATGGCCTCCCAGGGGCGGGGGACCCCTACGAGCAGTACTTC TRBJ2-7 - few TRBV7-2
CASSFRDRVFSEQFF TGTGCCAGCAGCTTCCGGGACAGGGTTTTCAGTGAGCAGTTCTTC TRBJ2-1 TRBD1 few TRBV11-1
CASSPPGGTEQFF TGTGCCAGCAGCCCACCTGGGGGGACTGAGCAGTTCTTC TRBJ2-1 - many TRBV11-2
CASSFQGLATEAFF TGTGCCAGCAGTTTTCAGGGGTTGGCCACTGAAGCTTTCTTT TRBJ1-1 - - TRBV12-3/TRBV12-4
CASSPRREYDTEAFF TGTGCCAGCAGCCCCCGCCGTGAGTATGACACTGAAGCTTTCTTT TRBJ1-1 - many TRBV11-2
CASSLGIRTRDNEQFF TGTGCCAGCAGCTTAGGTATTAGGACTAGAGACAATGAGCAGTTCTTC TRBJ2-1 TRBD2 few TRBV7-2
CASSFVGSQETQYF TGTGCCAGCAGTTTCGTCGGCAGTCAAGAGACCCAGTACTTC TRBJ2-5 - many TRBV28
CASSLRLNRGQGVSTGELFF TGTGCCAGCAGTTTAAGGTTGAATCGCGGACAGGGGGTTTCTACCGGGGAGCTGTTTTTT TRBJ2-2 TRBD1 - TRBV6-2/TRBV6-3
CASSVAGAFTGELFF TGTGCCAGCAGTGTAGCGGGCGCGTTCACCGGGGAGCTGTTTTTT TRBJ2-2 TRBD2 once TRBV6-2/TRBV6-3
CASSGTRTETQYF TGTGCCAGCAGCGGGACTAGGACAGAGACCCAGTACTTC TRBJ2-5 TRBD2 few TRBV9
CASSPQGLGADTQYF TGTGCCAGCTCACCACAAGGTTTAGGCGCAGATACGCAGTATTTT TRBJ2-3 - many TRBV18
CSARRAGVVYEQYF TGCAGTGCTAGAAGGGCGGGAGTAGTGTACGAGCAGTACTTC TRBJ2-7 TRBD2 many TRBV20-1
CASLQPGLKNIQYF TGTGCCAGCCTTCAGCCGGGACTAAAAAACATTCAGTACTTC TRBJ2-4 TRBD2 - TRBV28
CASSHDGTYGYTF TGTGCCAGCAGTCATGACGGGACCTATGGCTACACCTTC TRBJ1-2 - many TRBV28
CASSLTELEADTQYF TGCGCCAGCAGCTTGACAGAACTAGAAGCAGATACGCAGTATTTT TRBJ2-3 - - TRBV5-1
CASSLGLAGVDYTQYF TGCGCCAGCAGCCTCGGACTAGCGGGAGTAGATTATACGCAGTATTTT TRBJ2-3 TRBD2 - TRBV4-3
CATSEGTGQDNSPLHF TGCGCCACCTCAGAGGGGACAGGGCAGGATAATTCACCCCTCCACTTT TRBJ1-6 TRBD1 - TRBV5-1